This T cell receptor beta chain was captured by sequencing in a study of cytomegalovirus exposure and HLA in healthy donors. Findings and caveats of the study: The listing of 160 or so TCR beta chains classed them as cytomegalovirus-associated.

Researchers ran the PCR with 60 Vbeta and 13 Jbeta primers. Method: immunoSEQ multiplex PCR; TCRdb's copy keeps in-frame clones and lacks some. The sample includes under 100,000 clones, around 81% of them seen just once. The V end lost 3 bases, the J end lost 1 base, and 15 bases lay between the germline ends. Germline assignment: CDR1 LNHDA and CDR2 SQIVND (reference sequence). CDR3 length equals 16 residues. Note on this clone: Its antigen is undetermined.

The sequence derives from a woman in her sixties or seventies in good health and CMV-seropositive. Specimen: PBMCs. The genes are TRBV19 and TRBJ1-1; D possibly corresponds to TRBD1 (6 bases). The DNA of the CDR3 is TGTGCCAGTAGTATTCGGACAGCTCGCGGGAACACTGAAGCTTTCTTT. This translates into CASSIRTARGNTEAFF.